These 29 T cell receptor beta chains share one sample of origin, sequenced in a study of blood T cell repertoires in COVID-19. Generated by immunoSEQ multiplex PCR, the TCRdb table keeps only in-frame clones and is missing some. This sample has approximately 68,000 clones; approximately 79% occur once, and the top ten carry roughly 16%. What was sequenced was peripheral blood. Receptor source: a man aged 80 or over with active COVID-19.

The rearrangement links TRBV4-3 to TRBJ2-2; 10 bases fit TRBD1. Unmatched junction bases numbered 4, after V lost 0 bases and J lost 6 bases. The CDR3 has 16 amino acids. Germline assignment: CDR1 LGHNA and CDR2 YSLEER. CDR3 nucleotide sequence: TGCGCCAGCAGCCAAGAAACCGGGACAGGGGCCGGGGAGCTGTTTTTT. Amino acids: CASSQETGTGAGELFF.

The chain combines TRBV18 with TRBJ2-5; 9 bases fit TRBD1. This CDR3 has 16 amino acids. Looked up from germline, CDR1 is KGHSH and CDR2 is LQKENI. V shed 4 bases and J 2 bases; nucleotides not matched to a gene: 8. In DNA, the CDR3 is TGTGCCAGCTCACGGTCCGGGACAGGGTTACAAGAGACCCAGTACTTC. It codes for CASSRSGTGLQETQYF.

The rearrangement links TRBV28 to TRBJ2-7; 7 bases fit TRBD1. V was clipped by 5 bases and J by 3 bases; unmatched bases: 10. Germline CDR1 and CDR2: MDHEN and SYDVKM. The CDR3 length is 15 residues. CDR3: CASSTTGTADYEQYF. For the CDR3, the DNA is TGTGCCAGCAGTACAACCGGGACAGCCGACTACGAGCAGTACTTC.

The gene calls are TRBV5-1 and TRBJ1-2; 8 bases are a match to TRBD1. The CDR3 is 15 amino acids. CDR1 and CDR2 (germline): SGHRS, YFSETQ. V was clipped by 4 bases and J by 2 bases; unmatched bases: 7. CDR3 bases: TGCGCCAGCAGCCGCGACAGGGGAGGGAACTATGGCTACACCTTC. Translated, it gives CASSRDRGGNYGYTF.

The V call is TRBV24-1, the J call TRBJ1-5, with D maybe TRBD1 (5 bases). The CDR3 loop spans 13 amino acids. V lost 9 bases and J 4 bases, leaving 12 bases between the germline ends. Germline V gene sequence: CDR1 KGHDR, CDR2 SFDVKD. The CDR3 nucleotides read TGTGCCACCGCGGGGGGTATGAATCAGCCCCAGCATTTT. It specifies CATAGGMNQPQHF.

The chain couples TRBV27 to TRBJ2-1; possibly TRBD2 for D (5 bases). This CDR3 is 14 amino acids long. Trimming removed 5 bases at V and 9 bases at J, with 17 bases between. Germline V CDR1 and CDR2: MNHEY, SMNVEV (reference sequence). This CDR3 is CASSPLRGLGEQFF. DNA of the CDR3: TGTGCCAGCAGTCCCCTCCGGGGATTGGGTGAGCAGTTCTTC.

V and J are TRBV2 and TRBJ1-1, with 8 bases identical to TRBD1. The CDR3 is 14 amino acids. Germline V gene sequence: CDR1 SNHLY, CDR2 FYNNEI. The V gene end was trimmed by 3 bases and the J gene end by 9 bases; junction bases not matched to a gene: 9. The CDR3 nucleotides read TGTGCCAGCAGTGACCTGCAGGGGGCTCTGAAAGCTTTCTTT. This encodes CASSDLQGALKAFF.

The chain has TRBV28 and TRBJ2-7; D possibly corresponds to TRBD1 (6 bases). V was trimmed by 7 bases and J by 1 base, leaving 14 bases between them. Germline CDR1 MDHEN, CDR2 SYDVKM. CDR3 length equals 14 residues. This CDR3 is CASKLGGESYEQYF. DNA of the CDR3: TGTGCCAGCAAATTAGGGGGAGAATCCTACGAGCAGTACTTC.

V and J are TRBV5-1 and TRBJ2-6, with D perhaps TRBD2 (6 bases). The CDR3 sequence is 19 residues long. With 4 bases removed from V and 0 bases from J, the gap between germline ends came to 20 bases. Germline CDR1 SGHRS, CDR2 YFSETQ. The chain's CDR3 is CASSGAGRGSISGANVLTF. The CDR3, as DNA: TGCGCCAGCAGCGGCGCGGGTCGGGGGAGTATCTCTGGGGCCAACGTCCTGACTTTC.

The chain carries TRBV7-9 and TRBJ1-1; the D is unclear. Per the germline V gene, CDR1 is SEHNR and CDR2 is FQNEAQ (reference sequence). The V end lost 1 base, the J end lost 6 bases, and 9 bases lay between the germline ends. This CDR3 region has 13 residues. The CDR3 protein is CASSLVVEAEAFF. The CDR3 region has the DNA TGTGCCAGCAGCTTAGTGGTGGAGGCTGAAGCTTTCTTT.

The chain uses TRBV5-1 and TRBJ2-7, with D perhaps TRBD1 (5 bases). Trimming removed 4 bases at V and 4 bases at J, with 12 bases between. Germline V gene lookup returns CDR1 SGHRS and CDR2 YFSETQ. CDR3 length: 13 residues. The DNA of the CDR3 is TGCGCCAGCAGCGTAACAGGCGAGTACGAGCAGTACTTC. It yields the protein CASSVTGEYEQYF.

The gene calls are TRBV5-8 and TRBJ2-1; 8 bases are a match to TRBD1. Looked up from germline, CDR1 is SGHTS and CDR2 is YDEGEE. The CDR3 loop spans 14 amino acids. Unmatched junction bases numbered 6, after V lost 2 bases and J lost 8 bases. The CDR3 region has the DNA TGTGCCAGCAGCTTAAGGACAGGGTTTGATGAGCAGTTCTTC. Encoded protein: CASSLRTGFDEQFF.

A single count supports this clone. The chain is built from TRBV7-9 and TRBJ2-1; 12 bases agree with TRBD1. Trimming removed 3 bases from V and 6 bases from J; junction bases left unmatched: 9. This CDR3 has 17 residues. The V gene's germline CDR1 is SEHNR and CDR2 FQNEAQ (reference sequence). This CDR3 is CASSLGTGGLFFNEQFF. The CDR3 nucleotides are TGTGCCAGCAGCTTGGGGACAGGGGGCCTTTTTTTCAATGAGCAGTTCTTC.

This clone has more than one count but fewer than ten. This chain joins TRBV5-1 and TRBJ2-7; D may be TRBD1 (6 bases). This CDR3 contains 14 residues. Germline-derived CDR1 and CDR2 are SGHRS and YFSETQ. The V end lost 5 bases, the J end lost 0 bases, and 12 bases lay between the germline ends. Here the CDR3 DNA reads TGCGCCAGCAGTACCGGGACACACTCCTACGAGCAGTACTTC. The encoded protein is CASSTGTHSYEQYF.

The gene calls are TRBV4-1 and TRBJ2-3; D is uncertain. CDR1 MGHRA and CDR2 YSYEKL come from the germline V gene. V lost 2 bases, J lost 2 bases, and 14 bases lay in between. The CDR3 consists of 16 residues. CDR3: CASSQQDQAFTDTQYF. In DNA, the CDR3 is TGCGCCAGCAGCCAACAAGATCAGGCTTTCACAGATACGCAGTATTTT.

This rearrangement joins TRBV11-2 to TRBJ2-2; 8 nucleotides align to TRBD2. The CDR3 has 15 residues. CDR1 is SGHAT, CDR2 FQNNGV, per germline. Trimming cost V 5 bases and J 5 bases; bases outside gene matches: 7. CDR3 nucleotide sequence: TGTGCCAGCAGCCCCTCAGGCGGGGGGACCGGGGAGCTGTTTTTT. Translated, it gives CASSPSGGGTGELFF.

This clone appeared a few times. The V and J genes are TRBV7-9 and TRBJ2-1, with TRBD2 as a possible D gene (6 bases). This CDR3 contains 14 residues. Deletions cut 5 bases from V and 9 bases from J, with 17 bases between. Looked up from germline, CDR1 is SEHNR and CDR2 is FQNEAQ (reference sequence). DNA of the CDR3: TGTGCCAGCAGCCCGCCCTCTGGGGGGACTGAGCAGTTCTTC. As protein: CASSPPSGGTEQFF.

The J gene is TRBJ1-4, the V gene TRBV6-1, with D perhaps TRBD1 (5 bases). The CDR3 has 14 residues. Trimming removed 2 bases at V and 4 bases at J, with 8 bases between. Germline assignment: CDR1 MNHNS and CDR2 SASEGT. In DNA form, the CDR3 reads TGTGCCAGCAGTGAACAGGGAAATAATGAAAAACTGTTTTTT. Its protein is CASSEQGNNEKLFF.

J is TRBJ2-3 and V is TRBV18; 9 bases line up with TRBD1. The trim removed 4 bases at V and 3 bases at J, leaving 8 bases unmatched. This CDR3 contains 16 residues. CDR1 KGHSH and CDR2 LQKENI come from the germline V gene. The CDR3 DNA sequence: TGTGCCAGCTCACTGCGACAGGGGGTGGTGACAGATACGCAGTATTTT. Encoded protein: CASSLRQGVVTDTQYF.

This clone was seen a handful of times. The chain employs TRBV18 and TRBJ2-7; the D is unclear. This CDR3 is 14 amino acids long. V was trimmed by 0 bases and J by 0 bases, leaving 6 bases between them. CDR1 and CDR2 from the germline V gene are KGHSH and LQKENI. The chain's CDR3 is CASSPPKSSYEQYF. In DNA, the CDR3 is TGTGCCAGCTCACCACCGAAGAGCTCCTACGAGCAGTACTTC.

The chain recombines TRBV5-1 with TRBJ2-2; 9 nucleotides agree with TRBD2. Germline trimming cut 2 bases from V and 0 bases from J; bases unmatched to any gene: 2. Germline CDR1 reads SGHRS; CDR2 reads YFSETQ. This CDR3 is built from 16 residues. The CDR3 is CASSLIAGANTGELFF. CDR3 nucleotide sequence: TGCGCCAGCAGCTTAATAGCGGGGGCGAACACCGGGGAGCTGTTTTTT. Together with reference TRBV5-1 and TRBJ2-2, the CDR3 gives the full variable domain: KAGVTQTPRYLIKTRGQQVTLSCSPISGHRSVSWYQQTPGQGLQFLFEYFSETQRNKGNFPGRFSGRQFSNSRSEMNVSTLELGDSALYLCASSLIAGANTGELFFGEGSRLTVL.

A few counts support this clone. CDR3 DNA: TGCGCCAGCACCCCCGGGACAGGCTCTGGAAACACCATATATTTT. Translating it yields CASTPGTGSGNTIYF. The chain combines TRBV10-2 with TRBJ1-3, with 8 bases identical to TRBD1. CDR3 size: 15 residues. The V and J ends lost 7 bases and 0 bases, in that order; junction bases with no gene match: 5. Germline values: CDR1 WSHSY, CDR2 SAAADI.

The CDR3 DNA sequence: TGTGCCAGCAGCTTGGAATCGGGAGGAGGTATTGAGCAGTTCTTC. Protein product: CASSLESGGGIEQFF. The rearrangement uses TRBV5-5 and TRBJ2-1; 7 nucleotides agree with TRBD2. V lost 0 bases to trimming and J lost 9 bases; unmatched junction nucleotides: 9. The germline V gene has CDR1 SGHKS and CDR2 YYEKEE (reference sequence). The CDR3 loop spans 15 amino acids. Combining the CDR3 with reference TRBV5-5 and TRBJ2-1 gives the whole variable domain DAGVTQSPTHLIKTRGQQVTLRCSPISGHKSVSWYQQVLGQGPQFIFQYYEKEERGRGNFPDRFSARQFPNYSSELNVNALLLGDSALYLCASSLESGGGIEQFFGPGTRLTVL.

The rearrangement uses TRBV7-2 and TRBJ1-4; 8 nucleotides align to TRBD1. The V gene's germline CDR1 is SGHTA and CDR2 FQGNSA. The CDR3 loop spans 15 amino acids. Trimming cost V 0 bases and J 8 bases; bases outside gene matches: 5. CDR3 region: CASSLARAGGEKLFF. The CDR3 DNA reads as TGTGCCAGCAGCTTAGCGCGGGCAGGGGGCGAAAAACTGTTTTTT.

The J gene is TRBJ1-1, the V gene TRBV7-9; 9 bases are a match to TRBD1. Trimming took 5 bases from V and 0 from J; bases not matched to a gene: 16. Per germline, CDR1 SEHNR and CDR2 FQNEAQ (reference sequence). The CDR3 covers 19 residues. CDR3 region: CASSRLGGGQGRMNTEAFF. The CDR3 DNA reads TGTGCCAGCAGCCGCCTCGGGGGTGGACAGGGGAGAATGAACACTGAAGCTTTCTTT.

This chain joins TRBV19 and TRBJ1-1; D is possibly TRBD1 (6 bases). The CDR3 is 15 residues long. Germline V CDR1 and CDR2: LNHDA, SQIVND (reference sequence). V lost 5 bases, J lost 5 bases, and 18 bases lay in between. The CDR3 sequence is CASSSLYRVGTEAFF. Written as DNA, the CDR3 is TGTGCCAGTAGTTCACTTTACAGGGTCGGAACTGAAGCTTTCTTT.

The chain has TRBV9 and TRBJ2-2, with a possible D match to TRBD1 (6 bases). The CDR3 is 13 amino acids. V lost 4 bases and J lost 4, with 8 bases in between. Germline-derived CDR1 and CDR2 are SGDLS and YYNGEE. In DNA form, the CDR3 reads TGTGCCAGCAGCCCCAGGGGCACCGGGGAGCTGTTTTTT. Translated: CASSPRGTGELFF. Full variable domain (outside the CDR3, taken from reference TRBV9 and TRBJ2-2): DSGVTQTPKHLITATGQRVTLRCSPRSGDLSVYWYQQSLDQGLQFLIQYYNGEERAKGNILERFSAQQFPDLHSELNLSSLELGDSALYFCASSPRGTGELFFGEGSRLTVL.

This clone was seen a few times. The rearrangement uses TRBV30 and TRBJ2-7, with D possibly being TRBD1 (5 bases). The CDR3 covers 13 residues. Trimming took off 0 bases at V and 0 bases at J, with 6 bases between the two ends. Germline CDR1 and CDR2: GTSNPN and SVGIG (reference sequence). In DNA, the CDR3 is TGTGCCTGGAGTGTACAGGCCTCCTACGAGCAGTACTTC. Its protein is CAWSVQASYEQYF.

The V call is TRBV12-3 or TRBV12-4, the J call TRBJ2-3; TRBD2 aligns across 7 bases. This CDR3 contains 13 residues. J lost 4 bases, V lost 3 bases, and 1 base had no gene match. The CDR3 is CASSFTSADTQYF. CDR3 bases: TGTGCCAGCAGTTTTACTAGCGCAGATACGCAGTATTTT.